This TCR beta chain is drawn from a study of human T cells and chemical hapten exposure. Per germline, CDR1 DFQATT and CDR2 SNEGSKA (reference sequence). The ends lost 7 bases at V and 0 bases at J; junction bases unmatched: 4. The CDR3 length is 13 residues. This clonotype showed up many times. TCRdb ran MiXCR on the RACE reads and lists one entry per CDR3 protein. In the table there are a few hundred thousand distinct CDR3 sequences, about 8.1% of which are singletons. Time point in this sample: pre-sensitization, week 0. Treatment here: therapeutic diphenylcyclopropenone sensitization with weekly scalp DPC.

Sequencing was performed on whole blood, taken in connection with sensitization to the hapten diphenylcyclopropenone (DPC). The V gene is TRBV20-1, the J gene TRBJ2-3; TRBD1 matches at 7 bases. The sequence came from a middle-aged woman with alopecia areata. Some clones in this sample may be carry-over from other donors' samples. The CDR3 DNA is TGCAGTGTTGAGGGACAGAGCACAGATACGCAGTATTTT. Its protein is CSVEGQSTDTQYF.